The 5 T cell receptor beta chains below were found in one sample sequenced in a study of T cell changes during pregnancy in multiple sclerosis. TCRdb's table, derived via immunoSEQ multiplex PCR, lists solely in-frame clones and lacks some. The sample records roughly 90,000 clones, around 93% being singletons. Source: peripheral blood, taken before pregnancy. All receptors derive from a female donor with multiple sclerosis, enrolled in a pregnancy study.

This rearrangement joins TRBV9 to TRBJ2-3, with 11 bases matching TRBD2. CDR1 is SGDLS and CDR2 is YYNGEE in the germline V gene. V lost 5 bases, J lost 2 bases, and 13 bases stayed unmatched. The CDR3 is 18 residues long. The CDR3 reads CASSRGTSGRQNTDTQYF. The CDR3 region has the DNA TGTGCCAGCAGTAGAGGGACTAGCGGACGTCAGAACACAGATACGCAGTATTTT.

The chain links TRBV29-1 to TRBJ2-7, with 8 bases fitting TRBD2. Germline values: CDR1 SQVTM, CDR2 ANQGSEA. CDR3 length equals 12 residues. The CDR3 bases are TGCACCGCGCGGGGGGCCTCCTACGAGCAGTACTTC. Protein: CTARGASYEQYF.

The V gene is TRBV11-3, the J gene TRBJ2-1; maybe TRBD2 (5 bases). The CDR3 sequence is 15 residues long. Germline CDR1 and CDR2: SGHNT and YENEEA. Deletions cut 5 bases from V and 0 bases from J, with 11 bases between. CDR3 sequence: CASSRAGSSYNEQFF. DNA for the CDR3: TGTGCCAGCAGCCGCGCGGGTAGCTCCTACAATGAGCAGTTCTTC.

The chain uses TRBV6-1 and TRBJ1-2, with D possibly matching TRBD1 (6 bases). Germline V gene sequence: CDR1 MNHNS, CDR2 SASEGT. This CDR3 is built from 18 residues. Trimming took off 2 bases at V and 4 bases at J, with 23 bases between the two ends. CDR3: CASSELQTGRGSLYGYTF. Here the CDR3 DNA reads TGTGCCAGCAGTGAACTCCAGACAGGCCGGGGATCCCTCTATGGCTACACCTTC.

The chain has TRBV29-1 and TRBJ2-2, with 9 positions matching TRBD1. Trimming at V came to 1 base and at J to 7 bases, leaving 7 bases not matched to a gene. Germline CDR1 is SQVTM and CDR2 is ANQGSEA. The CDR3 sequence is 15 residues long. The CDR3 loop reads CSVEGGTGMNGELFF. CDR3 bases: TGCAGCGTTGAAGGGGGGACAGGGATGAACGGGGAGCTGTTTTTT.